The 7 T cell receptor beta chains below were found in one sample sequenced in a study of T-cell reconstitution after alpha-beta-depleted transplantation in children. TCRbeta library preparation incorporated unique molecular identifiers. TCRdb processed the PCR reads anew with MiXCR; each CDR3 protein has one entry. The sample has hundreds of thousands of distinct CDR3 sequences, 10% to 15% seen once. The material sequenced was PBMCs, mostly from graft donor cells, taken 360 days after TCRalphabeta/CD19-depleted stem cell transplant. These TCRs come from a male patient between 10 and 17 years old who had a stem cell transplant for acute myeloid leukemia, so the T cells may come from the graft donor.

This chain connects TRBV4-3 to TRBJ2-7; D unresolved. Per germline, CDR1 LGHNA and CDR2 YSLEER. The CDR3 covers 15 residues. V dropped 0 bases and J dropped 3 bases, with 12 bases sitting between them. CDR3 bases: TGCGCCAGCAGCCAAGAATGGCTAGTTAGCTACGAGCAGTACTTC. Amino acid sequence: CASSQEWLVSYEQYF.

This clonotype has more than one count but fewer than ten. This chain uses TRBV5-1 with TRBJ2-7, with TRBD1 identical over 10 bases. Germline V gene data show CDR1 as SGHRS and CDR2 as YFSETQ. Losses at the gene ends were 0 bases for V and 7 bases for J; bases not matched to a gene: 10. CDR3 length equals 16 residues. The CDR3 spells CASSLALRQGAGEQYF. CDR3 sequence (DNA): TGCGCCAGCAGCTTGGCTCTACGACAGGGGGCCGGTGAGCAGTACTTC.

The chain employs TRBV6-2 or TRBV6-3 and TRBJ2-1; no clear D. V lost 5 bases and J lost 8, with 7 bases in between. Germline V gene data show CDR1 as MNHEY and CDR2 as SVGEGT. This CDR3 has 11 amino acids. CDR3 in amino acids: CASSRWYEQFF. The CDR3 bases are TGTGCCAGCAGTAGGTGGTATGAGCAGTTCTTC.

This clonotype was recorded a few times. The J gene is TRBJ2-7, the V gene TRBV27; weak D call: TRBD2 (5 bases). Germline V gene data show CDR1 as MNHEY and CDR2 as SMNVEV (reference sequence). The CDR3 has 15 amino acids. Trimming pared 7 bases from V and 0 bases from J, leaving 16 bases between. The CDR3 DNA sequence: TGTGCCAGCAACTCTATGAGGGTTCCCTCCTACGAGCAGTACTTC. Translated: CASNSMRVPSYEQYF.

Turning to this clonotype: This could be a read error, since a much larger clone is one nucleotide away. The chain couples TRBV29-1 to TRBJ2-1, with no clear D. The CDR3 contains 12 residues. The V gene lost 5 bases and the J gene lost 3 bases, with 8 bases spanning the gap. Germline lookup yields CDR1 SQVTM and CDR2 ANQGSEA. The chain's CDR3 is CSVRRYYNEQFF. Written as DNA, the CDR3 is TGCAGCGTTCGTAGGTACTACAATGAGCAGTTCTTC.

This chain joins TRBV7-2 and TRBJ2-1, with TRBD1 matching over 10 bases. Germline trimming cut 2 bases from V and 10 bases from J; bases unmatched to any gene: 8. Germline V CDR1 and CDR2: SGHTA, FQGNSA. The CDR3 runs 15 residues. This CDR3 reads CASSLSDRGLGEQFF. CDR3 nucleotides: TGTGCCAGCAGCTTATCCGACAGGGGGCTTGGGGAGCAGTTCTTC.

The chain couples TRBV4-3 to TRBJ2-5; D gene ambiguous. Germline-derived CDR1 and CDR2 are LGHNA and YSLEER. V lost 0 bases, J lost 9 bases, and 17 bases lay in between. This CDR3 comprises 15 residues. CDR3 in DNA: TGCGCCAGCAGCCAAGAGGAGCCCACCAAGGCGGCCCAGTACTTC. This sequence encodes CASSQEEPTKAAQYF.